One T cell receptor beta chain is described in this entry. Its antigen is unidentified. This specimen comes from a study of cytomegalovirus exposure and HLA in healthy donors. Findings and caveats of the study: The authors confirmed in vitro that a few CMV-associated chains were specific for CMV antigens. Follow-up analysis seemed to connect common viral pathogens with several of the most significant clusters identified. The classifier, whose performance was assessed in both the original and validation cohorts, reportedly diagnosed cytomegalovirus status with high specificity and sensitivity. The authors excluded some V segments, including TRBV6-2 and TRBV6-3, as indistinguishable.

Germline CDR1 is SNHLY and CDR2 is FYNNEI. The CDR3 loop spans 15 amino acids. V was trimmed by 0 bases and J by 3 bases, leaving 9 bases between them. Primers: 60 Vbeta forward and 13 Jbeta reverse. Some clones are missing from TCRdb's copy, which holds only in-frame ones; the method was immunoSEQ multiplex PCR. This sample has some 140,000 clones, with about four fifths found just once. This receptor was identified in a man younger than 35 in good health and CMV-seronegative. The sample taken for sequencing was PBMCs. The chain combines TRBV2 with TRBJ1-3; unclear D gene. The CDR3 sequence is CASSEARSFGNTIYF. CDR3 sequence (DNA): TGTGCCAGCAGTGAAGCGCGTTCTTTTGGAAACACCATATATTTT. Full variable domain (remainder filled in from reference TRBV2 and TRBJ1-3): EPEVTQTPSHQVTQMGQEVILRCVPISNHLYFYWYRQILGQKVEFLVSFYNNEISEKSEIFDDQFSVERPDGSNFTLKIRSTKLEDSAMYFCASSEARSFGNTIYFGEGSWLTVV.